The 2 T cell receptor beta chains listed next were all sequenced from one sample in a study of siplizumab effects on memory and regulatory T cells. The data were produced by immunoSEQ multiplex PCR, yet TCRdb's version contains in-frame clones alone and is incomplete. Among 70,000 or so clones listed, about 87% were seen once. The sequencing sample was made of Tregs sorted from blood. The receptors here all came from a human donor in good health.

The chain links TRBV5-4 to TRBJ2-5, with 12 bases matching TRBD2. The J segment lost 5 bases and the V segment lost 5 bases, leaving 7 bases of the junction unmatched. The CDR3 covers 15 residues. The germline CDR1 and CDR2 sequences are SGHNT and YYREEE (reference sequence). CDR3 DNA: TGTGCCAGCAGACCTAGCGGGAGGGGGTTGGAGACCCAGTACTTC. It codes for CASRPSGRGLETQYF.

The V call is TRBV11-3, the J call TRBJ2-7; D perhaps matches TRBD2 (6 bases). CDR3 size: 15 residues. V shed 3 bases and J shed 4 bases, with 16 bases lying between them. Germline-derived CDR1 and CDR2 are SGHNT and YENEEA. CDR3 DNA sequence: TGTGCCAGCAGCTTCGGGGGTGAGGGACGGTACGAGCAGTACTTC. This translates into CASSFGGEGRYEQYF.